The clone carrying this T cell receptor beta chain has ten or more counts. Its antigen is not known. These data originate in a study of T cells in Graves' hyperthyroidism and ophthalmopathy. The study, taken as a whole, reports: Most thyroid clonotypes expanded above 0.001 appeared in blood too.

This CDR3 is 15 amino acids long. The ends lost 3 bases at V and 4 bases at J; junction bases unmatched: 6. Amplification of TCR beta CDR3 regions was performed using RNA transcripts as template. HTBI primers were the set used in a first-round RT-PCR of the TCR CDR3. MiXCR was run by TCRdb on the multiplex PCR reads, yielding one entry per CDR3 protein. This sample carries 350,000 to 450,000 distinct CDR3 sequences, about a sixth of them seen once, and the ten largest clones take more than 30%. Hyperthyroidism patients were newly diagnosed, had disease duration under 2 months, and were aged 18 to 65 years.

This receptor was identified in a woman under 40 with Graves' hyperthyroidism that later progressed to Graves' ophthalmopathy. The source material was blood. This rearrangement joins TRBV12-3 or TRBV12-4 to TRBJ1-5, with TRBD1 matching over 7 bases. The CDR3 loop reads CASSFRQGWNQPQHF. For the CDR3, the DNA is TGTGCCAGCAGTTTCCGACAGGGATGGAATCAGCCCCAGCATTTT.